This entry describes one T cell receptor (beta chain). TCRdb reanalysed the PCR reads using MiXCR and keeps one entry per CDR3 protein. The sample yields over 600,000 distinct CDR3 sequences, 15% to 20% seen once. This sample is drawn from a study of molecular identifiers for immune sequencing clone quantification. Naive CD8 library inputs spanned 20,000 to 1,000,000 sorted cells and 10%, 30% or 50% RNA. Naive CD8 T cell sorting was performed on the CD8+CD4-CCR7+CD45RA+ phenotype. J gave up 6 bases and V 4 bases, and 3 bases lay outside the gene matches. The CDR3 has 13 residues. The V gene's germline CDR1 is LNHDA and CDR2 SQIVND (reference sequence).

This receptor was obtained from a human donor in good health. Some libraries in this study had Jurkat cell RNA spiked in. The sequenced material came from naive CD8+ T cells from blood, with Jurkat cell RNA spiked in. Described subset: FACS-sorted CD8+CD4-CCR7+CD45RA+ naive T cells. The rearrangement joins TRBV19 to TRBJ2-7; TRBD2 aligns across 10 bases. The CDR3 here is CASSTSGGCEQYF. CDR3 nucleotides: TGTGCCAGTAGTACTAGCGGGGGATGCGAGCAGTACTTC.